Below are 7 T cell receptor beta chains sequenced from a single sample in a study of neoadjuvant anti-PD-1 for oral cavity cancer. Time point given: after neoadjuvant nivolumab, at surgical resection. This table comes from immunoSEQ multiplex PCR, and its TCRdb copy is limited to in-frame clones, with some not included. The sample comprises more than 13,000 clones, about 75% of which are singletons, and 2% to 2.5% rests with the top ten. The sequencing here drew on PBMCs, taken after nivolumab (anti-PD-1) treatment. The receptors derive from a person between 35 and 79 years old with oral cavity squamous cell carcinoma.

V gene TRBV14 combines with J gene TRBJ2-5; 9 positions agree with TRBD1. The CDR3 spans 16 residues. CDR1 is SGHDN, CDR2 FVKESK, per germline. Trimming removed 5 bases from V and 0 bases from J; junction bases left unmatched: 7. The CDR3 bases are TGTGCCAGCAGCACTTATTGGACAGGGGACCAAGAGACCCAGTACTTC. Encoded protein: CASSTYWTGDQETQYF.

This chain links TRBV5-4 with TRBJ2-1; D assignment may be TRBD1 or TRBD2 (5 bases each). The CDR3 is 15 amino acids. With 3 bases removed from V and 5 bases from J, the gap between germline ends came to 15 bases. The germline V gene has CDR1 SGHNT and CDR2 YYREEE (reference sequence). The CDR3 bases are TGTGCCAGCAGCTCAACCGGGACCGTCGACAATGAGCAGTTCTTC. This gives the protein CASSSTGTVDNEQFF. Combining the CDR3 with reference TRBV5-4 and TRBJ2-1 gives the whole variable domain ETGVTQSPTHLIKTRGQQVTLRCSSQSGHNTVSWYQQALGQGPQFIFQYYREEENGRGNFPPRFSGLQFPNYSSELNVNALELDDSALYLCASSSTGTVDNEQFFGPGTRLTVL.

The chain links TRBV2 to TRBJ2-2; D gene unclear. Germline CDR1 SNHLY, CDR2 FYNNEI. The CDR3 spans 13 residues. Trimming stripped 5 bases from V and 1 base from J, with 5 bases between. CDR3 in DNA: TGTGCCAGCAGTAAACAGAACACCGGGGAGCTGTTTTTT. It codes for CASSKQNTGELFF.

The chain carries TRBV28 and TRBJ2-7, with 7 bases fitting TRBD1. The CDR3 is 14 amino acids. Germline-derived CDR1 and CDR2 are MDHEN and SYDVKM. J lost 5 bases, V lost 5 bases, and 9 bases had no gene match. The CDR3 nucleotides are TGTGCCAGCAGTAAGTCAGGGGGTGTTAACGAGCAGTACTTC. Protein product: CASSKSGGVNEQYF.

This sequence joins TRBV9 and TRBJ2-7; the D gene is possibly TRBD1 (6 bases). With 2 bases removed from V and 8 bases from J, the gap between germline ends came to 14 bases. The CDR3 has 13 amino acids. The germline gives CDR1 SGDLS, CDR2 YYNGEE. CDR3 bases: TGTGCCAGCAGCGTTTCCCAACAGGGCAAGCAGTACTTC. Protein product: CASSVSQQGKQYF.

The chain carries TRBV7-9 and TRBJ1-1; 7 bases map to TRBD1. The CDR3 sequence is 15 residues long. Germline CDR1 and CDR2: SEHNR and FQNEAQ (reference sequence). J gave up 1 base and V 4 bases, and 6 bases lay outside the gene matches. For the CDR3, the DNA is TGTGCCAGCAGCTCAACGACAGGGAAGAACACTGAAGCTTTCTTT. Translated: CASSSTTGKNTEAFF.

The chain carries TRBV28 and TRBJ1-1; D unclear. Germline V gene sequence: CDR1 MDHEN, CDR2 SYDVKM. With 6 bases removed from V and 1 base from J, the gap between germline ends came to 3 bases. This CDR3 has 11 residues. CDR3 protein: CASRGNTEAFF. The CDR3 nucleotides are TGTGCCAGCAGGGGGAACACTGAAGCTTTCTTT.